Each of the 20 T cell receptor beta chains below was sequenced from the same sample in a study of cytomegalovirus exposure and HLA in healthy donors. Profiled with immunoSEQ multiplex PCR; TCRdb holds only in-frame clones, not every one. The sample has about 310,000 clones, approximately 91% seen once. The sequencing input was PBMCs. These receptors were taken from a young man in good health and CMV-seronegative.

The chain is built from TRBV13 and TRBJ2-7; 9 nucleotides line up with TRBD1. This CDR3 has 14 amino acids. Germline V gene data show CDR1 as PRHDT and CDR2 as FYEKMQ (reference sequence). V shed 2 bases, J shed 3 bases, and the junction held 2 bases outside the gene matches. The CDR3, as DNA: TGTGCCAGCAGCTTACGACAGGGGGTCTACGAGCAGTACTTC. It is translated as CASSLRQGVYEQYF.

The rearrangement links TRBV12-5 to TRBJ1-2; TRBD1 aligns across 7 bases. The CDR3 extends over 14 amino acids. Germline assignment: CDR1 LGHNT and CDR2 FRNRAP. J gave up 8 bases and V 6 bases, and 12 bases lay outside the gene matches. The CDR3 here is CASGRIQGIGGYTF. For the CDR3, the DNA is TGTGCTAGTGGCCGAATACAGGGGATCGGGGGCTACACCTTC.

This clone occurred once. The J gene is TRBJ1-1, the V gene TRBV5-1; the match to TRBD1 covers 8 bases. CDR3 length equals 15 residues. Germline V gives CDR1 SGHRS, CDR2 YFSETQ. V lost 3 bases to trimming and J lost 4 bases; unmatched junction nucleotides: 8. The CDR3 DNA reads TGCGCCAGCAGCTCGAAGAGCGGACAGGGCACTGAAGCTTTCTTT. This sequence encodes CASSSKSGQGTEAFF. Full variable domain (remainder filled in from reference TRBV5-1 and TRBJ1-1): KAGVTQTPRYLIKTRGQQVTLSCSPISGHRSVSWYQQTPGQGLQFLFEYFSETQRNKGNFPGRFSGRQFSNSRSEMNVSTLELGDSALYLCASSSKSGQGTEAFFGQGTRLTVV.

The CDR3 region has the DNA TGTGCCAGCAGCTTGGGGTTTCGGGGGACTCAGCCCCAGCATTTT. This codes for CASSLGFRGTQPQHF. This chain connects TRBV5-6 to TRBJ1-5; maybe TRBD1 (5 bases). V was clipped by 0 bases and J by 6 bases, with 13 bases between them. The length of the CDR3 is 15 residues. CDR1 and CDR2 from the germline V gene are SGHDT and YYEEEE. The variable domain in full, with the rest retrieved from reference TRBV5-6 and TRBJ1-5, is DAGVTQSPTHLIKTRGQQVTLRCSPKSGHDTVSWYQQALGQGPQFIFQYYEEEERQRGNFPDRFSGHQFPNYSSELNVNALLLGDSALYLCASSLGFRGTQPQHFGDGTRLSIL.

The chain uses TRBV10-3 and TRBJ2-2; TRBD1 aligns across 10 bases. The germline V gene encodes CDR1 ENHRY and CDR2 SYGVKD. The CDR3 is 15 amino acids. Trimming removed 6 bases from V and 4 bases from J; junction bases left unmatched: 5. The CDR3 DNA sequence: TGTGCCATCAGGCCGGGACAGGGGATCACCGGGGAGCTGTTTTTT. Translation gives CAIRPGQGITGELFF.

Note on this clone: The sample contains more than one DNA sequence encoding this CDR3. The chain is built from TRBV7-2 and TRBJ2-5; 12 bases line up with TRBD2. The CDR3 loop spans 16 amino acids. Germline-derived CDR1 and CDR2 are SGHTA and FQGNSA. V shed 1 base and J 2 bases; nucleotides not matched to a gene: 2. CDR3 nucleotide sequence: TGTGCCAGCAGCTTAGGAACTAGCGGGGGGCAAGAGACCCAGTACTTC. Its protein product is CASSLGTSGGQETQYF. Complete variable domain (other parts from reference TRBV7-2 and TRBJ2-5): GAGVSQSPSNKVTEKGKDVELRCDPISGHTALYWYRQSLGQGLEFLIYFQGNSAPDKSGLPSDRFSAERTGGSVSTLTIQRTQQEDSAVYLCASSLGTSGGQETQYFGPGTRLLVL.

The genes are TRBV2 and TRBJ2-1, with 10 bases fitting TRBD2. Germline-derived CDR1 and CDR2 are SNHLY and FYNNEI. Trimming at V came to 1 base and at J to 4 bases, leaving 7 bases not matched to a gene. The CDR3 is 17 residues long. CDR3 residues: CASSEGRRAGGYNEQFF. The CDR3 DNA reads TGTGCCAGCAGTGAAGGAAGGAGAGCGGGGGGGTACAATGAGCAGTTCTTC.

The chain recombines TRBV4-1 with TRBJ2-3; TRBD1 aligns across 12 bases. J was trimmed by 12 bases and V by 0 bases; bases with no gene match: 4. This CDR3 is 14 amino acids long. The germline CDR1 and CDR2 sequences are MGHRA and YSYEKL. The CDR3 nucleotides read TGCGCCAGCAGCCAAGAGCCGGGACAGGGGGCTCAGTATTTT. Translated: CASSQEPGQGAQYF.

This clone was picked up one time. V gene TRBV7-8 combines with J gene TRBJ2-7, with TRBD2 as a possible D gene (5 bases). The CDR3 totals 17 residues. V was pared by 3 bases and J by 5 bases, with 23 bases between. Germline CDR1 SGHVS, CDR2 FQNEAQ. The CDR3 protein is CASSFVRLGKGADEQYF. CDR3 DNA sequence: TGTGCCAGCAGCTTTGTCCGGTTGGGCAAGGGAGCGGACGAGCAGTACTTC.

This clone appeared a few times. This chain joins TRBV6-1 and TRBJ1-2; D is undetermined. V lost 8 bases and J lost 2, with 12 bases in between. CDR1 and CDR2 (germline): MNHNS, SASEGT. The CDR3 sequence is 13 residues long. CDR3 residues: CASRGGSNYGYTF. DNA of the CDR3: TGTGCCAGCCGGGGAGGGTCGAACTATGGCTACACCTTC.

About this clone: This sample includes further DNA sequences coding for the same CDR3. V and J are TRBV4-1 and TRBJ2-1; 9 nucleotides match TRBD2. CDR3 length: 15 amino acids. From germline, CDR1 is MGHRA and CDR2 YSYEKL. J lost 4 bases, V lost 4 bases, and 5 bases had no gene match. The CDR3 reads CASSPGLAGYNEQFF. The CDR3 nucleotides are TGCGCCAGCAGCCCTGGGCTAGCGGGGTACAATGAGCAGTTCTTC.

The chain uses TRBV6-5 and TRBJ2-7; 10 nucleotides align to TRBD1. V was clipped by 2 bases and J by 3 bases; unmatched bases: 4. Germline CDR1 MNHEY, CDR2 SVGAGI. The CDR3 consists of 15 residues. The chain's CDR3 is CASSYRDRGIYEQYF. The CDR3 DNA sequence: TGTGCCAGCAGTTACAGGGACAGGGGCATCTACGAGCAGTACTTC.

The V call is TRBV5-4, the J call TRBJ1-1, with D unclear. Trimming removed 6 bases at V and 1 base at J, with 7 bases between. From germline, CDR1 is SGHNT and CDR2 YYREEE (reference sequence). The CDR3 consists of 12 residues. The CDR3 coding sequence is TGTGCCAGCACGCTAGGGAACACTGAAGCTTTCTTT. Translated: CASTLGNTEAFF.

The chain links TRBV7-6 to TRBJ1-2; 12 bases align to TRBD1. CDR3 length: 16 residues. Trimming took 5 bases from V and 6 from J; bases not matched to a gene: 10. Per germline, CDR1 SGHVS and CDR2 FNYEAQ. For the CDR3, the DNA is TGTGCCAGCAGCCCGACCGGGACAGGGGGCATGGATGGCTACACCTTC. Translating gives CASSPTGTGGMDGYTF.

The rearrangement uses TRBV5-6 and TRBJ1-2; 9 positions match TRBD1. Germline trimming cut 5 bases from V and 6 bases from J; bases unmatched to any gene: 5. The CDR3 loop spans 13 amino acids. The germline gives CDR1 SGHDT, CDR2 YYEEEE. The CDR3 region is CASRTTGGHGYTF. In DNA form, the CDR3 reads TGTGCCAGCAGAACTACAGGGGGCCATGGCTACACCTTC.

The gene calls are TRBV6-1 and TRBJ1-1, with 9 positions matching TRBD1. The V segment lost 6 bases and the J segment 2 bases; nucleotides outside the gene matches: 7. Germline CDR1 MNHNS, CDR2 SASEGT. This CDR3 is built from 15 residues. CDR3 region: CASRDGQGLNTEAFF. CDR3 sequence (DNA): TGTGCCAGCAGGGACGGACAGGGGCTCAACACTGAAGCTTTCTTT.

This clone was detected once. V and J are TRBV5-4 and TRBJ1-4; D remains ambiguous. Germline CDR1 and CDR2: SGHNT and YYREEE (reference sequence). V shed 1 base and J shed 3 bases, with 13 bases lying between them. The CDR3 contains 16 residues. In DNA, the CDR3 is TGTGCCAGCAGCTTGCCGGGTGCGGGTTCTAATGAAAAACTGTTTTTT. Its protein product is CASSLPGAGSNEKLFF.

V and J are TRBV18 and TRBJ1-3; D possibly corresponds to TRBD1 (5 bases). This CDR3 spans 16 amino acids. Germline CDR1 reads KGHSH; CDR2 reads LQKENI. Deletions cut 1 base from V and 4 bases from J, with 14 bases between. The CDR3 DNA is TGTGCCAGCTCACCACTCTCCAGGGCGCCCGGAAACACCATATATTTT. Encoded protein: CASSPLSRAPGNTIYF.

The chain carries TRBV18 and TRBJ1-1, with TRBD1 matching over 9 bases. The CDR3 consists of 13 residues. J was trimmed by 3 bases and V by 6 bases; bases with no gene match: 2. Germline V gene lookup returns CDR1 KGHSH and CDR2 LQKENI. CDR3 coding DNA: TGTGCCAGCTCCCGGACAGGGGACACTGAAGCTTTCTTT. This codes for CASSRTGDTEAFF.

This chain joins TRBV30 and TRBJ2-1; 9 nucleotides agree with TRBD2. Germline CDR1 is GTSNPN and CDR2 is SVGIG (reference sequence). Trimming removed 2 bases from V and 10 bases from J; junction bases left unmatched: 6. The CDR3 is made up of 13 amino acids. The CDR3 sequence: CAWSMNSGGEQFF. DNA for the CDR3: TGTGCCTGGAGTATGAATAGCGGGGGAGAGCAGTTCTTC.